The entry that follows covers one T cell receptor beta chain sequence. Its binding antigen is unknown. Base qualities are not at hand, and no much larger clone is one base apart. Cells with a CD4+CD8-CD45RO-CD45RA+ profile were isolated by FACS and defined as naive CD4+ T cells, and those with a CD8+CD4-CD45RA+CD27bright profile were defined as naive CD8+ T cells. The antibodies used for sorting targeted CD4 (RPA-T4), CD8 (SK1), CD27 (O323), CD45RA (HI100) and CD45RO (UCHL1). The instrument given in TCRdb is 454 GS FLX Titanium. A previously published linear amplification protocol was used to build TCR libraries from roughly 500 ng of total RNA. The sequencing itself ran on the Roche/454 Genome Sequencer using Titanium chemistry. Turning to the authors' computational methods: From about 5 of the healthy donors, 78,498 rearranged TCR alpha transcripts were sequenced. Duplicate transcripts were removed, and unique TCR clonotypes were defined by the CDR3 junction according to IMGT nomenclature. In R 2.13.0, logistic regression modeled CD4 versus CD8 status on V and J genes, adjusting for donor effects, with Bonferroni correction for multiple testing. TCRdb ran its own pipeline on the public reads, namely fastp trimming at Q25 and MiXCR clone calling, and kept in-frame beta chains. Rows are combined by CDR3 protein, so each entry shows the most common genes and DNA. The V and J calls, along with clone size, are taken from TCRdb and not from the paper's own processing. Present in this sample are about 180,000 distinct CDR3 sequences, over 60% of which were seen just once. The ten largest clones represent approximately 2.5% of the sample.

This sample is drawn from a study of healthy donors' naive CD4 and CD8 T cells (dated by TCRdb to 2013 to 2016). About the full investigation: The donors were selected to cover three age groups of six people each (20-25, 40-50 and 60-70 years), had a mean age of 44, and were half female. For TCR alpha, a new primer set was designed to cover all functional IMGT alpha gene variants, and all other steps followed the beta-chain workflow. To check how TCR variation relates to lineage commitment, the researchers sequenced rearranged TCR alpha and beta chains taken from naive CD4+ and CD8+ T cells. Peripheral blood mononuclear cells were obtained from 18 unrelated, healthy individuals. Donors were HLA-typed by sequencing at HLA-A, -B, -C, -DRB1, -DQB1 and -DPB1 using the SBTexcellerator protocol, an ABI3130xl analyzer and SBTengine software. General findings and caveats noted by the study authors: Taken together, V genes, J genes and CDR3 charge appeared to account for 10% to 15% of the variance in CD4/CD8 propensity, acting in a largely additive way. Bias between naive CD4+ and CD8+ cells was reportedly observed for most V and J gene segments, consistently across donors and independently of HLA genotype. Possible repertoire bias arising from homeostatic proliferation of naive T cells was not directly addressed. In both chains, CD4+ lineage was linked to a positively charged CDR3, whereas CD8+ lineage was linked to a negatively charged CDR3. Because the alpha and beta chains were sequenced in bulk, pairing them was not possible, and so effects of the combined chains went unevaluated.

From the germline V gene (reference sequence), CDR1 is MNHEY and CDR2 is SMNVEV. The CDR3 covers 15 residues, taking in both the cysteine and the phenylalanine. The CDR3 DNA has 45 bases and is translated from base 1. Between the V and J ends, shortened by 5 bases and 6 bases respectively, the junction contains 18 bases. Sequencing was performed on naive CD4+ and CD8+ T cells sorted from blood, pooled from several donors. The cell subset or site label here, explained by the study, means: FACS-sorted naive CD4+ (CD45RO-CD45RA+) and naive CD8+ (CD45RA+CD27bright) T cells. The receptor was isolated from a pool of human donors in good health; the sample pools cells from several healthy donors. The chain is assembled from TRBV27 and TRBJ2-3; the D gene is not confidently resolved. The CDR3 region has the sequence CASSRVRTIMDTQYF. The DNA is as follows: TGTGCCAGCAGTAGGGTGCGTACTATCATGGATACGCAGTATTTT.